Sequencing of this T cell receptor (beta chain) was carried out in a study of T cells in women clearing cervical HPV infection. The overall study: Case blood drawn at lesion detection; control blood after infection cleared.

TCR beta CDR3 amplified by multiplex PCR from approximately 1,200 ng genomic DNA. Method: immunoSEQ multiplex PCR; TCRdb's copy keeps in-frame clones and lacks some. Its listing shows approximately 31,000 clones. General observations from the study: Repertoire richness, not evenness, was significantly elevated in CIN3+ cases versus controls.

HPV was found by MY09/MY11 PCR and dot-blot genotyping. As regards this clone: The target antigen is unknown.

The sequence was obtained from a woman aged 18 to 75 with a cervical HPV16 infection that either progressed to CIN3+ or cleared (not recorded which). Sequenced: blood buffy coat.

CDR3 bases read: TGTGCCTGGAGTGTAAGCGGGGAGGGGACG. The encoded protein is CAWSVSGEGT. The whole CDR3 sequence is CAWSVSGEGTQYF. J is TRBJ2-3 and V is TRBV30, with 7 bases that match TRBD2. From the germline J gene comes the end of the CDR3, since the read stops 3 residues before it. Germline values: CDR1 GTSNPN, CDR2 SVGIG (reference sequence). CDR3 length equals 13 residues.